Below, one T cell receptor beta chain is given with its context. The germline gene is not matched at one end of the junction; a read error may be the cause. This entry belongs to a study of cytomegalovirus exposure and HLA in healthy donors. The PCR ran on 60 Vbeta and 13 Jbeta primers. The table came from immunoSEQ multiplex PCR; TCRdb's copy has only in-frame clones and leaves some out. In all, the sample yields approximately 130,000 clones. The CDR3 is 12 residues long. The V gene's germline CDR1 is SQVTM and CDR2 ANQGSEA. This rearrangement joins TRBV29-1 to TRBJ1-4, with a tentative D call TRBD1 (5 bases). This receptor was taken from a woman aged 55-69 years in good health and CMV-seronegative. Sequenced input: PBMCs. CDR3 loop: CSAQATNEKPFF. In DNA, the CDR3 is TGCAGCGCACAGGCCACTAATGAAAAACCGTTTTTT.